The rows below give T cell receptor beta chains drawn from one sample of a study of identical twins. In TCRdb, the 5' RACE reads were re-called with MiXCR into one record per CDR3 protein. The table lists 450,000 or so distinct CDR3 sequences, 20% to 25% of them singletons, with 2.5% to 3.5% in the top ten. The same specimen was also included in a second study, on T cells expressing NK-cell markers.

The sequenced sample consisted of CD4+ T cells sorted from blood. The receptors derive from a woman younger than 30 in good health. The CDR3 runs from the conserved cysteine through the conserved F or W. The order of the fields is CDR3 protein, CDR3 DNA, clone size, J gene, V gene, D gene. A D gene is named only where the DNA matches it firmly. For some rows the clone size is stated as once, few or many, or as a class when expanded; others skip it.

cdr3_aa: CASSISQGSQSEQYF
cdr3_nt: TGTGCCAGCAGCATCTCTCAGGGTTCCCAAAGCGAGCAGTACTTC
clone_size: -
j_call: TRBJ2-7
v_call: TRBV5-6
d_call: -

cdr3_aa: CSARVAGPRGQFF
cdr3_nt: TGCAGTGCTAGGGTGGCCGGCCCCCGGGGGCAGTTCTTC
clone_size: -
j_call: TRBJ2-1
v_call: TRBV20-1
d_call: -

cdr3_aa: CASSGSGDTQYF
cdr3_nt: TGCGCCAGCAGCGGATCGGGAGATACGCAGTATTTT
clone_size: many
j_call: TRBJ2-3
v_call: TRBV5-1
d_call: -

cdr3_aa: CASSGGGSGSRNEQFF
cdr3_nt: TGTGCCAGCAGCGGGGGTGGTAGCGGGAGTAGGAATGAGCAGTTCTTC
clone_size: few
j_call: TRBJ2-1
v_call: TRBV11-3
d_call: TRBD2

cdr3_aa: CASSTSGRAYNEQFF
cdr3_nt: TGTGCCAGCAGCACTAGCGGGAGGGCGTACAATGAGCAGTTCTTC
clone_size: -
j_call: TRBJ2-1
v_call: TRBV6-2/TRBV6-3
d_call: TRBD2

cdr3_aa: CAISERQLAEDEQYF
cdr3_nt: TGTGCCATCAGTGAACGTCAACTAGCAGAGGACGAGCAGTACTTC
clone_size: few
j_call: TRBJ2-7
v_call: TRBV10-3
d_call: -

cdr3_aa: CASSATGIYGYTF
cdr3_nt: TGTGCCAGCAGCGCTACCGGGATCTATGGCTACACCTTC
clone_size: -
j_call: TRBJ1-2
v_call: TRBV7-2
d_call: -

cdr3_aa: CASTFRLDSAEQFF
cdr3_nt: TGTGCCAGCACCTTTCGCTTGGACTCGGCTGAGCAGTTCTTC
clone_size: -
j_call: TRBJ2-1
v_call: TRBV6-1
d_call: -

cdr3_aa: CASSVQGASGQPQHF
cdr3_nt: TGCGCCAGCAGCGTTCAGGGGGCGTCCGGTCAGCCCCAGCATTTT
clone_size: few
j_call: TRBJ1-5
v_call: TRBV5-1
d_call: TRBD1

cdr3_aa: CATSDLGDRLNTEAFF
cdr3_nt: TGTGCCACCAGTGATTTGGGGGACAGGCTGAACACTGAAGCTTTCTTT
clone_size: few
j_call: TRBJ1-1
v_call: TRBV24-1
d_call: TRBD1

cdr3_aa: CSASQDSNQPQHF
cdr3_nt: TGCAGTGCTAGTCAGGATAGCAATCAGCCCCAGCATTTT
clone_size: few
j_call: TRBJ1-5
v_call: TRBV20-1
d_call: -

cdr3_aa: CASFSASGTYEQYF
cdr3_nt: TGTGCCAGCTTTTCGGCTAGCGGGACCTACGAGCAGTACTTC
clone_size: few
j_call: TRBJ2-7
v_call: TRBV6-2/TRBV6-3
d_call: TRBD2

cdr3_aa: CSGAPSIERETQYF
cdr3_nt: TGCAGTGGAGCCCCCTCGATCGAGAGGGAGACCCAGTACTTC
clone_size: -
j_call: TRBJ2-5
v_call: TRBV20-1
d_call: -

cdr3_aa: CASSFGGLGDIQYF
cdr3_nt: TGCGCCAGCAGCTTCGGGGGGCTAGGGGACATTCAGTACTTC
clone_size: -
j_call: TRBJ2-4
v_call: TRBV5-1
d_call: -

cdr3_aa: CASSFGTPAPLRSYEQYF
cdr3_nt: TGTGCCAGTTCGTTCGGGACGCCTGCTCCTCTACGCTCCTACGAGCAGTACTTC
clone_size: -
j_call: TRBJ2-7
v_call: TRBV12-3/TRBV12-4
d_call: -

cdr3_aa: CASTKGPTTPGANVLTF
cdr3_nt: TGTGCCAGCACCAAGGGACCGACCACCCCTGGGGCCAACGTCCTGACTTTC
clone_size: -
j_call: TRBJ2-6
v_call: TRBV9
d_call: -

cdr3_aa: CASSLGSSPYGYTF
cdr3_nt: TGTGCCAGCAGTTTAGGGAGTTCGCCCTATGGCTACACCTTC
clone_size: few
j_call: TRBJ1-2
v_call: TRBV12-3/TRBV12-4
d_call: -

cdr3_aa: CASSRRERGYSASQETQYF
cdr3_nt: TGTGCCAGCAGCAGAAGGGAGAGGGGTTATAGCGCCAGCCAAGAGACCCAGTACTTC
clone_size: few
j_call: TRBJ2-5
v_call: TRBV21-1
d_call: -

cdr3_aa: CATSRKLAGSSYEQYF
cdr3_nt: TGTGCCACCAGCCGGAAATTAGCGGGGAGCTCCTACGAGCAGTACTTC
clone_size: -
j_call: TRBJ2-7
v_call: TRBV15
d_call: TRBD2

cdr3_aa: CSAPGTALAKNIQYF
cdr3_nt: TGCAGTGCTCCCGGGACAGCTTTAGCCAAAAACATTCAGTACTTC
clone_size: -
j_call: TRBJ2-4
v_call: TRBV20-1
d_call: TRBD1

cdr3_aa: CSARGVGTDTQYF
cdr3_nt: TGCAGTGCACGGGGGGTTGGCACAGATACGCAGTATTTT
clone_size: few
j_call: TRBJ2-3
v_call: TRBV20-1
d_call: TRBD2

cdr3_aa: CASSLWGWRDSYNEQFF
cdr3_nt: TGTGCCAGCAGCCTATGGGGGTGGAGAGACTCCTACAATGAGCAGTTCTTC
clone_size: few
j_call: TRBJ2-1
v_call: TRBV5-4
d_call: -

cdr3_aa: CASKAQRLAKNIQYF
cdr3_nt: TGTGCCAGCAAAGCCCAAAGATTAGCCAAAAACATTCAGTACTTC
clone_size: -
j_call: TRBJ2-4
v_call: TRBV6-2/TRBV6-3
d_call: -

cdr3_aa: CASSYRAPNTEAFF
cdr3_nt: TGTGCCAGCAGTTACAGGGCACCGAACACTGAAGCTTTCTTT
clone_size: -
j_call: TRBJ1-1
v_call: TRBV7-2
d_call: -

cdr3_aa: CSARGGLAITTTQQYF
cdr3_nt: TGCAGTGCTAGAGGGGGACTAGCCATAACGACGACCCAGCAGTATTTT
clone_size: few
j_call: TRBJ2-3
v_call: TRBV20-1
d_call: TRBD2

cdr3_aa: CSENRADTQYF
cdr3_nt: TGCAGCGAAAATCGGGCAGATACGCAGTATTTT
clone_size: -
j_call: TRBJ2-3
v_call: TRBV29-1
d_call: -

cdr3_aa: CASSERWGNTEAFF
cdr3_nt: TGTGCCAGCAGTGAACGTTGGGGGAACACTGAAGCTTTCTTT
clone_size: -
j_call: TRBJ1-1
v_call: TRBV2
d_call: -

cdr3_aa: CAISDGQNNQPQHF
cdr3_nt: TGTGCCATCAGTGACGGACAGAACAATCAGCCCCAGCATTTT
clone_size: few
j_call: TRBJ1-5
v_call: TRBV10-3
d_call: -

cdr3_aa: CSAHDQGQRLFF
cdr3_nt: TGCAGTGCTCACGACCAGGGCCAGAGACTGTTTTTT
clone_size: many
j_call: TRBJ1-4
v_call: TRBV20-1
d_call: -

cdr3_aa: CASSPRWGSQPQHF
cdr3_nt: TGTGCCAGCAGCCCCAGATGGGGGAGTCAGCCCCAGCATTTT
clone_size: -
j_call: TRBJ1-5
v_call: TRBV3-1
d_call: -

cdr3_aa: CASRLGGGMGNQPQHF
cdr3_nt: TGTGCCAGCAGACTAGGCGGGGGTATGGGGAATCAGCCCCAGCATTTT
clone_size: few
j_call: TRBJ1-5
v_call: TRBV6-1
d_call: -

cdr3_aa: CASKLTRDTEAFF
cdr3_nt: TGTGCCAGCAAATTAACCCGCGACACTGAAGCTTTCTTT
clone_size: -
j_call: TRBJ1-1
v_call: TRBV7-8
d_call: -

cdr3_aa: CASSLEGQGTEKLFF
cdr3_nt: TGCGCCAGCAGCTTGGAGGGACAGGGTACTGAAAAACTGTTTTTT
clone_size: few
j_call: TRBJ1-4
v_call: TRBV5-1
d_call: TRBD1

cdr3_aa: CASSPISGANVLTF
cdr3_nt: TGCGCCAGCAGCCCCATCTCTGGGGCCAACGTCCTGACTTTC
clone_size: -
j_call: TRBJ2-6
v_call: TRBV5-1
d_call: -

cdr3_aa: CASSEYNRGPYEQYF
cdr3_nt: TGCGCCAGCAGTGAGTACAACAGGGGCCCCTACGAGCAGTACTTC
clone_size: -
j_call: TRBJ2-7
v_call: TRBV10-1
d_call: TRBD1

cdr3_aa: CASSLIGGINEQFF
cdr3_nt: TGCGCCAGCAGCTTAATAGGCGGGATTAATGAGCAGTTCTTC
clone_size: -
j_call: TRBJ2-1
v_call: TRBV5-1
d_call: -

cdr3_aa: CSVEDLGGQERPQYF
cdr3_nt: TGCAGCGTTGAAGATCTGGGGGGGCAGGAGAGACCCCAGTACTTC
clone_size: many
j_call: TRBJ2-5
v_call: TRBV29-1
d_call: -

cdr3_aa: CASSHLLAGVQETQYF
cdr3_nt: TGTGCCAGCAGCCACTTACTAGCGGGGGTGCAAGAGACCCAGTACTTC
clone_size: -
j_call: TRBJ2-5
v_call: TRBV3-1
d_call: TRBD2

cdr3_aa: CASTSQGRAKLFF
cdr3_nt: TGTGCCAGCACCTCCCAGGGCCGGGCAAAACTGTTTTTT
clone_size: -
j_call: TRBJ1-4
v_call: TRBV7-9
d_call: -

cdr3_aa: CSVGGSSGGYTF
cdr3_nt: TGCAGCGTTGGCGGCTCGTCGGGTGGCTACACCTTC
clone_size: many
j_call: TRBJ1-2
v_call: TRBV29-1
d_call: -

cdr3_aa: CASSLVSANYGYTF
cdr3_nt: TGTGCCAGCAGCTTGGTCTCGGCTAACTATGGCTACACCTTC
clone_size: -
j_call: TRBJ1-2
v_call: TRBV5-6
d_call: -

cdr3_aa: CATSSQFGFVKDTQYF
cdr3_nt: TGTGCCACCAGCAGCCAGTTCGGGTTTGTAAAAGATACGCAGTATTTT
clone_size: few
j_call: TRBJ2-3
v_call: TRBV15
d_call: -

cdr3_aa: CASRLGVSGNTIYF
cdr3_nt: TGTGCCAGCAGATTGGGAGTCTCTGGAAACACCATATATTTT
clone_size: -
j_call: TRBJ1-3
v_call: TRBV5-6
d_call: -

cdr3_aa: CSASQSSYNEQFF
cdr3_nt: TGCAGTGCTAGCCAGAGCTCCTACAATGAGCAGTTCTTC
clone_size: -
j_call: TRBJ2-1
v_call: TRBV20-1
d_call: -

cdr3_aa: CSADGRKNTEAFF
cdr3_nt: TGCAGTGCTGATGGACGGAAGAACACTGAAGCTTTCTTT
clone_size: -
j_call: TRBJ1-1
v_call: TRBV20-1
d_call: -

cdr3_aa: CASRRSGSLGELFF
cdr3_nt: TGTGCCAGCAGGCGTTCAGGGTCTCTCGGGGAGCTGTTTTTT
clone_size: few
j_call: TRBJ2-2
v_call: TRBV6-1
d_call: -

cdr3_aa: CASSYSRSRGYTF
cdr3_nt: TGTGCCAGCAGTTATAGCCGTTCCAGGGGCTACACCTTC
clone_size: many
j_call: TRBJ1-2
v_call: TRBV6-5
d_call: -

cdr3_aa: CASSYNFQRAEAFF
cdr3_nt: TGTGCCAGCAGTTACAACTTCCAGAGAGCTGAAGCTTTCTTT
clone_size: -
j_call: TRBJ1-1
v_call: TRBV6-5
d_call: -

cdr3_aa: CASSQDLARNNEQFF
cdr3_nt: TGTGCCAGCAGCCAAGATCTTGCCCGAAACAATGAGCAGTTCTTC
clone_size: few
j_call: TRBJ2-1
v_call: TRBV4-2
d_call: -

cdr3_aa: CASWRVRLGYTF
cdr3_nt: TGTGCCAGCTGGAGGGTCAGGCTGGGCTACACCTTC
clone_size: few
j_call: TRBJ1-2
v_call: TRBV9
d_call: -